The source of this T cell receptor beta chain is a study of cytomegalovirus exposure and HLA in healthy donors. Per germline, CDR1 MGHRA and CDR2 YSYEKL. This CDR3 has 14 amino acids. Trimming pared 0 bases from V and 16 bases from J, leaving 18 bases between. Vbeta (60) and Jbeta (13) primers were used in the PCR. Method: immunoSEQ multiplex PCR; TCRdb's copy keeps in-frame clones and lacks some. The sample carries approximately 160,000 clones, over 75% recorded once. This clonotype originated in a woman aged 25-40 years in good health and CMV-seronegative. The sequencing input was PBMCs. The rearrangement uses TRBV4-1 and TRBJ1-4; D gene ambiguous. This CDR3 reads CASSQERGSNEEFF. The CDR3 DNA is TGCGCCAGCAGCCAAGAAAGAGGGTCCAACGAAGAGTTTTTT.